The rows below give T cell receptor beta chains drawn from one sample of a study of blood T cell repertoires in COVID-19. Sequenced by immunoSEQ multiplex PCR; TCRdb stores in-frame clones only, minus some. The table records about 300,000 clones, about 83% of them present only once. The specimen was peripheral blood. These receptors were collected from a woman aged 50 to 65 with acute or convalescent COVID-19. The CDR3 runs from the conserved cysteine through the conserved F or W. D genes are given only for firm matches. Where a row states a size, it is once, few, many or the class of an expanded clone; other rows omit it.

CDR3 DNA: TGTGCCAGCAGTTCCTCCGGGACAGGATCAGCGCAGTACTTC; CDR3 protein: CASSSSGTGSAQYF; clone size: .; J gene: TRBJ2-7; D gene: TRBD1; V gene: TRBV6-6
CDR3 DNA: TGTGCCAGCAGCTTATCCCTCTGGGACAGGGTTTCGACCGGGGAGCTGTTTTTT; CDR3 protein: CASSLSLWDRVSTGELFF; clone size: .; J gene: TRBJ2-2; D gene: TRBD1; V gene: TRBV11-3
CDR3 DNA: TGCGCCAGCAGCGGGGGGTCCAGCACAGATACGCAGTATTTT; CDR3 protein: CASSGGSSTDTQYF; clone size: .; J gene: TRBJ2-3; D gene: .; V gene: TRBV5-1
CDR3 DNA: TGTGCCACCAGTGATTCGGGACAGGGGAACATGAACACTGAAGCTTTCTTT; CDR3 protein: CATSDSGQGNMNTEAFF; clone size: .; J gene: TRBJ1-1; D gene: TRBD1; V gene: TRBV24-1
CDR3 DNA: TGTGCCAGCAGCCCCCGAGAGGAGAGGGCCTACGAGCAGTACTTC; CDR3 protein: CASSPREERAYEQYF; clone size: .; J gene: TRBJ2-7; D gene: .; V gene: TRBV7-2
CDR3 DNA: TGCGCCAGCAGCTCCTCGACAGGGGGAAGTGGCTACACCTTC; CDR3 protein: CASSSSTGGSGYTF; clone size: .; J gene: TRBJ1-2; D gene: TRBD1; V gene: TRBV5-1
CDR3 DNA: TGTGCCAGCAGCTTACCCCCGGGACAGCTGAACACTGAAGCTTTCTTT; CDR3 protein: CASSLPPGQLNTEAFF; clone size: .; J gene: TRBJ1-1; D gene: TRBD1; V gene: TRBV7-9
CDR3 DNA: TGCAGCGCCGAGCCCACAGATACGCAGTATTTT; CDR3 protein: CSAEPTDTQYF; clone size: .; J gene: TRBJ2-3; D gene: .; V gene: TRBV29-1
CDR3 DNA: TGTGCCAGCAGCGGGGGGTCAGGTATTAATCAGCCCCAGCATTTT; CDR3 protein: CASSGGSGINQPQHF; clone size: few; J gene: TRBJ1-5; D gene: .; V gene: TRBV6-5
CDR3 DNA: TGTGCCAGCAGCCCAGAGGCCGGGACAGACGGAAACACCATATATTTT; CDR3 protein: CASSPEAGTDGNTIYF; clone size: .; J gene: TRBJ1-3; D gene: TRBD1; V gene: TRBV5-8
CDR3 DNA: TGTGCCAGCAGCTTAGCGGGGGGGCGCGCTGGGGCCAACGTCCTGACTTTC; CDR3 protein: CASSLAGGRAGANVLTF; clone size: .; J gene: TRBJ2-6; D gene: .; V gene: TRBV7-2
CDR3 DNA: TGCAGCGTTGGACAGGACACAACTAATGAAAAACTGTTTTTT; CDR3 protein: CSVGQDTTNEKLFF; clone size: .; J gene: TRBJ1-4; D gene: .; V gene: TRBV29-1
CDR3 DNA: TGTGCCAGTAGTATGAGGGGACTAGCCGACCACGAGCAGTACTTC; CDR3 protein: CASSMRGLADHEQYF; clone size: .; J gene: TRBJ2-7; D gene: TRBD2; V gene: TRBV19
CDR3 DNA: TGTGCCAGCAGCTTCGACAGGGGTAATGAAAAACTGTTTTTT; CDR3 protein: CASSFDRGNEKLFF; clone size: .; J gene: TRBJ1-4; D gene: TRBD1; V gene: TRBV27
CDR3 DNA: TGCGCCAGCAGCTTGGGACTGAGCACAGATACGCAGTATTTT; CDR3 protein: CASSLGLSTDTQYF; clone size: once; J gene: TRBJ2-3; D gene: .; V gene: TRBV5-1
CDR3 DNA: TGCGCCAGCAGTTTTCGTAGGGGAGGCGGGCCTAACTATGGCTACACCTTC; CDR3 protein: CASSFRRGGGPNYGYTF; clone size: .; J gene: TRBJ1-2; D gene: .; V gene: TRBV5-1
CDR3 DNA: TGTGCCAGCAGCTTACAGGGAGGCAATGAGCAGTTCTTC; CDR3 protein: CASSLQGGNEQFF; clone size: .; J gene: TRBJ2-1; D gene: .; V gene: TRBV7-9
CDR3 DNA: TGTGCCGGATCAGCGGGAGGGATGCTCGAGCAGTACTTC; CDR3 protein: CAGSAGGMLEQYF; clone size: .; J gene: TRBJ2-7; D gene: TRBD2; V gene: TRBV6-5
CDR3 DNA: TGCGCCAGCAGCCAAGGGATTGCGGGGGGTTCCGGGGAGCTGTTTTTT; CDR3 protein: CASSQGIAGGSGELFF; clone size: .; J gene: TRBJ2-2; D gene: TRBD2; V gene: TRBV4-3
CDR3 DNA: TGTGCCAGCAGCTTAGGAGTGGACAGCGGATCTTCCTACGAGCAGTACTTC; CDR3 protein: CASSLGVDSGSSYEQYF; clone size: .; J gene: TRBJ2-7; D gene: .; V gene: TRBV7-9
CDR3 DNA: TGTGCCACCAGTGACCCTGACTCCGGCAAAAACTATGGCTACACCTTC; CDR3 protein: CATSDPDSGKNYGYTF; clone size: .; J gene: TRBJ1-2; D gene: .; V gene: TRBV24-1
CDR3 DNA: TGCGCCAGCAGCCAAGCTGTCTTAGAGCGGGAAGAGACCCAGTACTTC; CDR3 protein: CASSQAVLEREETQYF; clone size: .; J gene: TRBJ2-5; D gene: .; V gene: TRBV4-1
CDR3 DNA: TGTGCCAGCTCACCACCGCGGGGGCGGACTAATGAAAAACTGTTTTTT; CDR3 protein: CASSPPRGRTNEKLFF; clone size: .; J gene: TRBJ1-4; D gene: .; V gene: TRBV18
CDR3 DNA: TGTGCCAGCAGCAGAGACAGGGTCGGCGAAAAACTGTTTTTT; CDR3 protein: CASSRDRVGEKLFF; clone size: .; J gene: TRBJ1-4; D gene: TRBD1; V gene: TRBV7-2
CDR3 DNA: TGTGCCAGCAGCCCCCAGGGACTGATAATGAATTCACCCCTCCACTTT; CDR3 protein: CASSPQGLIMNSPLHF; clone size: .; J gene: TRBJ1-6; D gene: .; V gene: TRBV4-2
CDR3 DNA: TGTGCCAGCAGCTTCACGAGCGGCCAAGAGACCCAGTACTTC; CDR3 protein: CASSFTSGQETQYF; clone size: .; J gene: TRBJ2-5; D gene: .; V gene: TRBV11-3
CDR3 DNA: TGTGCCAGCGAACCGGTAGAAAGTACTGGGGCCAACGTCCTGACTTTC; CDR3 protein: CASEPVESTGANVLTF; clone size: once; J gene: TRBJ2-6; D gene: .; V gene: TRBV7-2
CDR3 DNA: TGTGCCAGCAGCGTTAGCGGGAGTCTAAGGTACAATGAGCAGTTCTTC; CDR3 protein: CASSVSGSLRYNEQFF; clone size: .; J gene: TRBJ2-1; D gene: TRBD2; V gene: TRBV9
CDR3 DNA: TGTGCCAGCAGAGCCGGGACAGGGGGCTTCTACAATGAGCAGTTCTTC; CDR3 protein: CASRAGTGGFYNEQFF; clone size: .; J gene: TRBJ2-1; D gene: TRBD1; V gene: TRBV2
CDR3 DNA: TGCGCCAGCTTAGAAGTACCGGGACAGGGGATGCGTGGCTACACCTTC; CDR3 protein: CASLEVPGQGMRGYTF; clone size: .; J gene: TRBJ1-2; D gene: TRBD1; V gene: TRBV5-1
CDR3 DNA: TGTGCCAGCAAACTAGCGGAGAACACCGGGGAGCTGTTTTTT; CDR3 protein: CASKLAENTGELFF; clone size: .; J gene: TRBJ2-2; D gene: TRBD2; V gene: TRBV2
CDR3 DNA: TGTGCCAGCAGCCCCGCGGAACTAGCGGGGACCGGGGAGCTGTTTTTT; CDR3 protein: CASSPAELAGTGELFF; clone size: .; J gene: TRBJ2-2; D gene: TRBD2; V gene: TRBV7-2
CDR3 DNA: TGTGCCACCAGTGCTCCGGACAGGGATGAAGCTTTCTTT; CDR3 protein: CATSAPDRDEAFF; clone size: .; J gene: TRBJ1-1; D gene: TRBD1; V gene: TRBV24-1
CDR3 DNA: TGTGCCAGCAGTTTCGGCTACCGGGCCCAGCGGTACGAGCAGTACTTC; CDR3 protein: CASSFGYRAQRYEQYF; clone size: .; J gene: TRBJ2-7; D gene: .; V gene: TRBV27
CDR3 DNA: TGCGCCAGCAGCTTGGGAGGGTTAAGCTCTAATGAAAAACTGTTTTTT; CDR3 protein: CASSLGGLSSNEKLFF; clone size: few; J gene: TRBJ1-4; D gene: .; V gene: TRBV5-1
CDR3 DNA: TGTGCCACCAGTGGCGGTTTAACCTACGAGCAGTACTTC; CDR3 protein: CATSGGLTYEQYF; clone size: .; J gene: TRBJ2-7; D gene: .; V gene: TRBV15
CDR3 DNA: TGTGCCAGCAGCGCCGCAGCGGGAGTGTCCAATGAGCAGTTCTTC; CDR3 protein: CASSAAAGVSNEQFF; clone size: .; J gene: TRBJ2-1; D gene: TRBD2; V gene: TRBV7-3
CDR3 DNA: TGCGCCAGCAGCGGGGGCCTGTACGAGCAGTACTTC; CDR3 protein: CASSGGLYEQYF; clone size: .; J gene: TRBJ2-7; D gene: .; V gene: TRBV5-1
CDR3 DNA: TGTGCCAGCAGCCAGGCCGGGACAGCGAACACTGAAGCTTTCTTT; CDR3 protein: CASSQAGTANTEAFF; clone size: .; J gene: TRBJ1-1; D gene: TRBD1; V gene: TRBV4-2
CDR3 DNA: TGTGCCAGCAGTGAGACAGGTTTCGCCCTCAATGAGCAGTTCTTC; CDR3 protein: CASSETGFALNEQFF; clone size: .; J gene: TRBJ2-1; D gene: .; V gene: TRBV2
CDR3 DNA: TGTGCCAGTAGTATAGGAGGGCAGGGCAATCAGCCCCAGCATTTT; CDR3 protein: CASSIGGQGNQPQHF; clone size: .; J gene: TRBJ1-5; D gene: .; V gene: TRBV19
CDR3 DNA: TGTGCCAGCAGCCCAACATCTAGCGGGAGTAATCTCTACGAGCAGTACTTC; CDR3 protein: CASSPTSSGSNLYEQYF; clone size: .; J gene: TRBJ2-7; D gene: TRBD2; V gene: TRBV9
CDR3 DNA: TGTGCCAGTAAGGGGGCGTGGAACACCGGGGAGCTGTTTTTT; CDR3 protein: CASKGAWNTGELFF; clone size: .; J gene: TRBJ2-2; D gene: TRBD1; V gene: TRBV19
CDR3 DNA: TGTGCCAGCAGCTGGCGGGAGTTAGGGGAGCTGTTTTTT; CDR3 protein: CASSWRELGELFF; clone size: .; J gene: TRBJ2-2; D gene: TRBD2; V gene: TRBV7-3
CDR3 DNA: TGCGCCAGCAGCTTCCCAGGGGATGGCTACACCTTC; CDR3 protein: CASSFPGDGYTF; clone size: few; J gene: TRBJ1-2; D gene: .; V gene: TRBV5-1
CDR3 DNA: TGCGCCAGCAGCGTCCAACAGGGGGCCTACGAGCAGTACTTC; CDR3 protein: CASSVQQGAYEQYF; clone size: .; J gene: TRBJ2-7; D gene: TRBD1; V gene: TRBV5-1
CDR3 DNA: TGCAGCGTCGACCGTGGTCCCAGGAACGAGCAGTACTTC; CDR3 protein: CSVDRGPRNEQYF; clone size: once; J gene: TRBJ2-7; D gene: .; V gene: TRBV29-1
CDR3 DNA: TGTGCCAGCAGCCCACAGGTTTATAGGGAGGGCAATCAGCCCCAGCATTTT; CDR3 protein: CASSPQVYREGNQPQHF; clone size: .; J gene: TRBJ1-5; D gene: .; V gene: TRBV3-1/TRBV3-2
CDR3 DNA: TGTGCCAGCGCGGAGGGACAGTACACCTACGAGCAGTACTTC; CDR3 protein: CASAEGQYTYEQYF; clone size: .; J gene: TRBJ2-7; D gene: .; V gene: TRBV27
CDR3 DNA: TGTGCCAGCAGCTTGCAGGGGGTTTCCCCTCGGGGCTACACCTTC; CDR3 protein: CASSLQGVSPRGYTF; clone size: once; J gene: TRBJ1-2; D gene: TRBD1; V gene: TRBV9
CDR3 DNA: TGTGCCAGCAGCGTAGAGGTGACAGGGACTGAAGCTTTCTTT; CDR3 protein: CASSVEVTGTEAFF; clone size: .; J gene: TRBJ1-1; D gene: TRBD1; V gene: TRBV9
CDR3 DNA: TGTGCCAGCAGCTTAGCTCACAGGGGGCTTGACTATGGCTACACCTTC; CDR3 protein: CASSLAHRGLDYGYTF; clone size: .; J gene: TRBJ1-2; D gene: TRBD1; V gene: TRBV5-6
CDR3 DNA: TGTGCCAGCAGTTTATGGCAGAACACCGGGGAGCTGTTTTTT; CDR3 protein: CASSLWQNTGELFF; clone size: .; J gene: TRBJ2-2; D gene: .; V gene: TRBV27